Described below is a single T cell receptor (beta chain) sequence and its context. Trimming pared 3 bases from V and 4 bases from J, leaving 5 bases between. CDR1 is SGDLS and CDR2 is YYNGEE in the germline V gene. This CDR3 is built from 13 residues. Authors' processing steps: Reference gene primer amplification in the assay estimated nucleated cell counts. Measured with immunoSEQ multiplex PCR; TCRdb has only the in-frame clones, and not every one. V and J calls plus clone size are reproduced from that table; the DNA served to infer D and trimming. The sample consists of approximately 260,000 clones, 80% to 90% of them appearing once. These data come from a study of blood T cell repertoires in COVID-19.

The source is a man aged 30 to 39 with acute COVID-19. The genes are TRBV9 and TRBJ1-6; no firm D call. Source material: PBMCs or T cells enriched from blood (not recorded which). CDR3 nucleotide sequence: TGTGCCAGCAGCGGGAGATATAATTCACCCCTCCACTTT. Translated: CASSGRYNSPLHF.